This T cell receptor beta chain was sequenced for a study of blood T cell repertoires in COVID-19. Sequenced by immunoSEQ multiplex PCR; TCRdb stores in-frame clones only, minus some. The profile covers fewer than 700,000 clones, with around 90% appearing a single time and 7.5% to 9.5% taken by the ten largest. CDR3 length: 14 amino acids. Germline V gene lookup returns CDR1 SQVTM and CDR2 ANQGSEA. The trim removed 7 bases at V and 1 base at J, leaving 4 bases unmatched. This clonotype originated in a woman aged 50 to 60 with COVID-19, enrolled during active disease. The chain is built from TRBV29-1 and TRBJ2-3; 11 nucleotides match TRBD2. What was sequenced was peripheral blood. The CDR3 reads CSAMTSGGTDTQYF. The CDR3 DNA follows: TGCAGCGCAATGACTAGCGGGGGCACAGATACGCAGTATTTT.